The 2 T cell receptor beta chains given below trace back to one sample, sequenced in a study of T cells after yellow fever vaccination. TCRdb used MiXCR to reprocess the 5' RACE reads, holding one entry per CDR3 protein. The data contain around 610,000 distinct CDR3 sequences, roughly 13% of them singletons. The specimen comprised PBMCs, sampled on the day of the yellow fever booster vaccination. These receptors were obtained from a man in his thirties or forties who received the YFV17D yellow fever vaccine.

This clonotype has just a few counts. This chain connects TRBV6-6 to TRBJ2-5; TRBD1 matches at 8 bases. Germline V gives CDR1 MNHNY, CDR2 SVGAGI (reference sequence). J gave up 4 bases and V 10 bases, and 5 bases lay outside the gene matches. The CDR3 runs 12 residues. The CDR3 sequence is CATTGVRETQYF. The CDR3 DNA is TGTGCCACGACAGGGGTTCGAGAGACCCAGTACTTC.

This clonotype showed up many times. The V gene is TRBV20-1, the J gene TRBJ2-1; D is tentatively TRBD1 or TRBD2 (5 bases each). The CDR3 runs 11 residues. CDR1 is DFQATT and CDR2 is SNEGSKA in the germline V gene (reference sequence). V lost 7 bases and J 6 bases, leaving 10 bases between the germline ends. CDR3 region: CSGGATNEQFF. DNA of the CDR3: TGCAGTGGAGGGGCCACCAATGAGCAGTTCTTC.